This entry lists 25 T cell receptor beta chains sequenced from one sample in a study of CD8 T cells in Susac syndrome. With random hexamers, reverse transcription was performed on about 0.5 to 1 ug of RNA. TCRdb reanalysed the immunoSEQ multiplex PCR reads using MiXCR and keeps one entry per CDR3 protein. The repertoire holds about 190,000 distinct CDR3 sequences, with 85% to 95% as singletons. Sequencing used CD8+ T cells from PBMCs. The receptors derive from a human donor with Susac syndrome.

The chain joins TRBV6-5 to TRBJ1-4; no clear D gene. CDR1 and CDR2 (germline): MNHEY, SVGAGI. The CDR3 length is 12 residues. Trimming removed 6 bases from V and 8 bases from J, with 10 bases in between. In nucleotides, the CDR3 is TGTGCCAGCAGGGACGTGAAGGAAAAACTGTTTTTT. Its translation: CASRDVKEKLFF.

The J gene is TRBJ1-5, the V gene TRBV2, with 7 bases matching TRBD1. The V gene's germline CDR1 is SNHLY and CDR2 FYNNEI. CDR3 length equals 14 residues. Trimming took 6 bases from V and 8 from J; bases not matched to a gene: 10. CDR3 region: CASRAGQVVEPQHF. The CDR3 bases are TGTGCCAGCAGAGCTGGACAGGTTGTAGAGCCCCAGCATTTT.

The chain carries TRBV4-1 and TRBJ2-2; no definite D call. V lost 1 base to trimming and J lost 7 bases, with 7 bases between them. The CDR3 sequence is 13 residues long. The germline CDR1 and CDR2 sequences are MGHRA and YSYEKL. This CDR3 reads CASSQALYGELFF. The DNA of the CDR3 is TGCGCCAGCAGCCAAGCTTTGTACGGGGAGCTGTTTTTT.

The chain has TRBV2 and TRBJ1-2, with TRBD1 matching 7 bases. This CDR3 is built from 15 residues. Germline V gene sequence: CDR1 SNHLY, CDR2 FYNNEI. Trimming cost V 5 bases and J 8 bases; bases outside gene matches: 14. The DNA of the CDR3 is TGTGCCAGCAGTACTATTTTCAGGGGGACCTCAGGCTACACCTTC. It codes for CASSTIFRGTSGYTF.

This clonotype occurred once. This chain uses TRBV2 with TRBJ2-7, with 9 bases lining up with TRBD1. Germline loops: CDR1 SNHLY, CDR2 FYNNEI. Trimming removed 11 bases from V and 7 bases from J; junction bases left unmatched: 6. This CDR3 comprises 11 residues. DNA of the CDR3: TGTGCCGGTGGACAGGGGAGAGAGCAGTACTTC. Translating it yields CAGGQGREQYF.

This chain joins TRBV20-1 and TRBJ1-2; TRBD1 matches 7 bases. V shed 5 bases, J shed 2 bases, and the junction held 5 bases outside the gene matches. Per germline, CDR1 DFQATT and CDR2 SNEGSKA (reference sequence). The CDR3 runs 13 residues. In DNA form, the CDR3 reads TGCAGTGCTCAACAGGGGTCGAACTATGGCTACACCTTC. It yields the protein CSAQQGSNYGYTF.

This clonotype has only one observation. The V gene is TRBV11-2, the J gene TRBJ2-2; 13 bases map to TRBD2. Germline V gene sequence: CDR1 SGHAT, CDR2 FQNNGV. Trimming took 5 bases from V and 4 from J; bases not matched to a gene: 4. The CDR3 contains 16 residues. The CDR3 loop reads CASSLLAGGLTGELFF. The DNA of the CDR3 is TGTGCCAGCAGCCTACTAGCGGGGGGGCTCACCGGGGAGCTGTTTTTT. Full variable domain (remainder filled in from reference TRBV11-2 and TRBJ2-2): EAGVAQSPRYKIIEKRQSVAFWCNPISGHATLYWYQQILGQGPKLLIQFQNNGVVDDSQLPKDRFSAERLKGVDSTLKIQPAKLEDSAVYLCASSLLAGGLTGELFFGEGSRLTVL.

V is TRBV28 and J is TRBJ2-7, with a tentative D call TRBD2 (5 bases). The CDR3 length is 12 residues. Germline CDR1 reads MDHEN; CDR2 reads SYDVKM. V was cut by 8 bases and J by 1 base, with 9 bases left in between. CDR3: CASVTGSYEQYF. The CDR3 coding sequence is TGTGCCAGCGTTACGGGGTCCTACGAGCAGTACTTC.

The chain uses TRBV19 and TRBJ2-1; 12 positions agree with TRBD2. With 3 bases clipped from V and 10 bases from J, the junction kept 7 bases outside the gene matches. CDR3 size: 15 residues. The V gene's germline CDR1 is LNHDA and CDR2 SQIVND (reference sequence). CDR3 in amino acids: CASSIPSGGAGEQFF. The CDR3 DNA follows: TGTGCCAGTAGTATCCCTAGCGGGGGGGCAGGAGAGCAGTTCTTC.

This chain links TRBV13 with TRBJ2-7; D is possibly TRBD2 (5 bases). V dropped 5 bases and J dropped 0 bases, with 11 bases sitting between them. Looked up from germline, CDR1 is PRHDT and CDR2 is FYEKMQ (reference sequence). This CDR3 has 14 residues. The CDR3, as DNA: TGTGCCAGCAGCCATGGACTTCCCTCCTACGAGCAGTACTTC. It translates to CASSHGLPSYEQYF.

CDR3 residues: CSVYYEKLFF. CDR3 nucleotide sequence: TGCAGCGTTTATTATGAAAAACTGTTTTTT. J is TRBJ1-4 and V is TRBV29-1; D not certain. Germline loops: CDR1 SQVTM, CDR2 ANQGSEA. Trimming took 5 bases from V and 6 from J, leaving 4 bases between them. This CDR3 spans 10 amino acids.

The genes are TRBV27 and TRBJ2-6; D ambiguous. The V gene's germline CDR1 is MNHEY and CDR2 SMNVEV (reference sequence). The CDR3 extends over 15 amino acids. Trimming stripped 7 bases from V and 1 base from J, with 11 bases between. Here the CDR3 reads CASKGDFSGANVLTF. As DNA, the CDR3 is TGTGCCAGCAAGGGTGACTTTTCTGGGGCCAACGTCCTGACTTTC.

The chain carries TRBV27 and TRBJ1-5; tentative D call: TRBD1 (5 bases). The CDR3 length is 15 residues. The V gene's germline CDR1 is MNHEY and CDR2 SMNVEV (reference sequence). V dropped 5 bases and J dropped 0 bases, with 11 bases sitting between them. This CDR3 is CASSPGGFSNQPQHF. The CDR3 DNA is TGTGCCAGCAGTCCGGGGGGGTTTAGCAATCAGCCCCAGCATTTT.

This clonotype occurred once. This sequence joins TRBV27 and TRBJ2-7; 10 bases agree with TRBD1. V lost 4 bases to trimming and J lost 5 bases; unmatched junction nucleotides: 8. The CDR3 spans 15 residues. Germline CDR1 is MNHEY and CDR2 is SMNVEV (reference sequence). The CDR3 DNA reads as TGTGCCAGCAGTTCACGGACAGGGGGGACTCACGAGCAGTACTTC. Translated, it gives CASSSRTGGTHEQYF.

The genes are TRBV3-1 and TRBJ2-3; tentatively, D is TRBD2 (7 bases). The V and J ends lost 4 bases and 1 base respectively, with 15 bases between them. Germline lookup yields CDR1 LGHDT and CDR2 YNNKEL (reference sequence). This CDR3 has 16 residues. The CDR3 sequence is CASSPRGGVGTDTQYF. The CDR3 DNA reads TGTGCCAGCAGCCCTCGAGGGGGGGTTGGCACAGATACGCAGTATTTT.

The chain couples TRBV27 to TRBJ2-1; a weak D match, TRBD2 (5 bases). CDR3 size: 15 residues. V dropped 7 bases and J dropped 0 bases, with 13 bases sitting between them. Looked up from germline, CDR1 is MNHEY and CDR2 is SMNVEV (reference sequence). Here the CDR3 DNA reads TGTGCCAGCACTGCGGGCCTGAGCTCCTACAATGAGCAGTTCTTC. Its protein product is CASTAGLSSYNEQFF.

This chain links TRBV15 with TRBJ2-2; TRBD2 aligns across 10 bases. The germline V gene encodes CDR1 LNHNV and CDR2 YYDKDF (reference sequence). Unmatched junction bases numbered 5, after V lost 8 bases and J lost 2 bases. The CDR3 is made up of 15 amino acids. The CDR3 DNA reads as TGTGCCACCGTCCGGACTAGCGGAAACACCGGGGAGCTGTTTTTT. This sequence encodes CATVRTSGNTGELFF.

The chain couples TRBV5-6 to TRBJ1-2; D is possibly TRBD1 (5 bases). The V gene lost 0 bases and the J gene lost 10 bases, with 13 bases spanning the gap. Looked up from germline, CDR1 is SGHDT and CDR2 is YYEEEE. CDR3 size: 13 residues. The CDR3 loop reads CASSLGGYEDYTF. In DNA form, the CDR3 reads TGTGCCAGCAGCTTGGGGGGGTACGAGGACTACACCTTC.

This chain joins TRBV2 and TRBJ2-5; D not resolved. This CDR3 has 13 amino acids. Germline-derived CDR1 and CDR2 are SNHLY and FYNNEI. V was clipped by 6 bases and J by 0 bases, with 8 bases between them. CDR3 DNA sequence: TGTGCCAGCAGACCTCGATACCAAGAGACCCAGTACTTC. It is translated as CASRPRYQETQYF.

This clonotype was seen a few times. The rearrangement joins TRBV12-3 or TRBV12-4 to TRBJ1-2; the D is unclear. There are 13 residues in the CDR3. The V and J ends lost 6 bases and 2 bases respectively, with 10 bases between them. This CDR3 is CASSPSGNYGYTF. The DNA of the CDR3 is TGTGCCAGCAGCCCTTCGGGGAACTATGGCTACACCTTC.

The chain has TRBV7-9 and TRBJ2-5; either TRBD1 or TRBD2 may supply D (5 bases each). The germline V and J ends were trimmed by 6 bases and 1 base, with 9 bases remaining between them. Germline V gene lookup returns CDR1 SEHNR and CDR2 FQNEAQ (reference sequence). The CDR3 extends over 13 amino acids. DNA for the CDR3: TGTGCCAGCAGGGGGGACGGCCAAGAGACCCAGTACTTC. Protein sequence: CASRGDGQETQYF. Filled out from reference TRBV7-9 and TRBJ2-5, the complete variable domain reads DTGVSQNPRHKITKRGQNVTFRCDPISEHNRLYWYRQTLGQGPEFLTYFQNEAQLEKSRLLSDRFSAERPKGSFSTLEIQRTEQGDSAMYLCASRGDGQETQYFGPGTRLLVL.

The chain combines TRBV28 with TRBJ2-3; no clear D gene. This CDR3 region has 10 residues. The V end was cut by 5 bases, the J end by 5 bases, with 2 bases between. Germline CDR1 reads MDHEN; CDR2 reads SYDVKM. The CDR3 protein is CASSRDTQYF. The CDR3 DNA sequence: TGTGCCAGCAGTAGAGATACGCAGTATTTT.

The rearrangement links TRBV4-1 to TRBJ2-3; 10 positions agree with TRBD2. The CDR3 loop spans 15 amino acids. CDR1 is MGHRA, CDR2 YSYEKL, per germline. Trimming took 4 bases from V and 4 from J; bases not matched to a gene: 5. The chain's CDR3 is CASSRTAGGPDTQYF. The DNA of the CDR3 is TGCGCCAGCAGCCGGACAGCGGGGGGGCCAGATACGCAGTATTTT.

This chain joins TRBV3-1 and TRBJ2-5, with D perhaps being TRBD1 or TRBD2 (5 bases each). V was trimmed by 6 bases and J by 5 bases, leaving 13 bases between them. This CDR3 region has 13 residues. Germline V lookup: CDR1 LGHDT, CDR2 YNNKEL (reference sequence). The DNA of the CDR3 is TGTGCCAGCAGACCGGGACCAGGGGAGACCCAGTACTTC. Translation gives CASRPGPGETQYF.

This chain connects TRBV19 to TRBJ2-2; 7 nucleotides line up with TRBD1. CDR3 size: 14 residues. Per the germline V gene, CDR1 is LNHDA and CDR2 is SQIVND (reference sequence). V lost 1 base, J lost 6 bases, and 2 bases stayed unmatched. The CDR3 nucleotides read TGTGCCAGTAGTATAGGCCAGGGGGCCGGGGAGCTGTTTTTT. Translation: CASSIGQGAGELFF.